This TCR beta chain was identified in a study of T-cell memory formation after mild COVID-19. TCRdb called the 5' RACE reads again in MiXCR, with one record for every CDR3 protein. The sample includes over 350,000 distinct CDR3 sequences, approximately 15% seen only once; the top ten take 20% to 25%. General study results and limits: Among CD4+ contracting clones, most were CM and EM, and CD8+ ones EMRA.

Points on this clonotype: Its specificity is not known.

The clonotype was recovered from a man between 18 and 35 years old who had mild COVID-19 (a few samples of this study predate the infection). Cell type and time point are not known. Sequencing used PBMCs or a T cell subset sorted from them (not recorded which).

As DNA, the CDR3 is TGTGCCAGCGGGGGGAGGGAAGGAAATCAGCCCCAGCATTTT. This encodes CASGGREGNQPQHF. This chain connects TRBV12-3 or TRBV12-4 to TRBJ1-5; a weak D match, TRBD1 (5 bases). This CDR3 has 14 residues. The V and J ends lost 8 bases and 4 bases respectively, with 15 bases between them.